These 6 T cell receptor beta chains were all obtained from the same sample, sequenced in a study of blood T cell repertoires in COVID-19. Method: immunoSEQ multiplex PCR; TCRdb's copy keeps in-frame clones and lacks some. Here the sample spans some 700,000 clones, about 90% being singletons. Sequencing was done on a sample of peripheral blood. The receptors come from a woman younger than 30 with acute or convalescent COVID-19.

V gene TRBV4-2 combines with J gene TRBJ1-5; D is unclear. The germline V gene encodes CDR1 LGHNA and CDR2 YNFKEQ. CDR3 length: 14 amino acids. V was pared by 0 bases and J by 2 bases, with 5 bases between. The CDR3 protein is CASSQDQGNQPQHF. In DNA, the CDR3 is TGTGCCAGCAGCCAAGATCAGGGCAATCAGCCCCAGCATTTT.

The CDR3 is CASSDRYSTDTQYF. For the CDR3, the DNA is TGTGCCAGCAGCGACCGCTATAGCACAGATACGCAGTATTTT. The chain joins TRBV9 to TRBJ2-3; D is ambiguous. V lost 3 bases, J lost 0 bases, and 8 bases lay in between. The CDR3 loop spans 14 amino acids. The V gene's germline CDR1 is SGDLS and CDR2 YYNGEE. Variable domain in full (rest from reference TRBV9 and TRBJ2-3): DSGVTQTPKHLITATGQRVTLRCSPRSGDLSVYWYQQSLDQGLQFLIQYYNGEERAKGNILERFSAQQFPDLHSELNLSSLELGDSALYFCASSDRYSTDTQYFGPGTRLTVL.

The rearrangement joins TRBV12-5 to TRBJ2-2, with TRBD1 identical over 9 bases. CDR3 length: 17 residues. Looked up from germline, CDR1 is LGHNT and CDR2 is FRNRAP. V shed 5 bases and J 0 bases; nucleotides not matched to a gene: 7. This CDR3 is CASGPPWTGANTGELFF. The CDR3, as DNA: TGTGCTAGTGGTCCACCTTGGACAGGGGCGAACACCGGGGAGCTGTTTTTT.

The chain is built from TRBV4-1 and TRBJ1-3; D perhaps matches TRBD1 (6 bases). V lost 0 bases and J 3 bases, leaving 12 bases between the germline ends. The CDR3 contains 16 residues. Germline V CDR1 and CDR2: MGHRA, YSYEKL. CDR3 amino acids: CASSQDAGAGGNTIYF. The CDR3 region has the DNA TGCGCCAGCAGCCAAGATGCGGGGGCGGGTGGAAACACCATATATTTT.

The chain joins TRBV5-6 to TRBJ2-5, with D hard to call. The CDR3 loop spans 16 amino acids. V lost 3 bases to trimming and J lost 3 bases, with 18 bases between them. Germline loops: CDR1 SGHDT, CDR2 YYEEEE. The CDR3 sequence is CASSSTLRSLKETQYF. The CDR3 nucleotides read TGTGCCAGCAGCTCAACTCTGCGGAGCCTCAAAGAGACCCAGTACTTC.

CDR3 region: CASSSPKGLGNTIYF. The CDR3 bases are TGTGCCAGCAGTTCCCCGAAGGGGCTCGGAAACACCATATATTTT. V and J are TRBV6-5 and TRBJ1-3; D perhaps matches TRBD1 (5 bases). The V end lost 4 bases, the J end lost 4 bases, and 14 bases lay between the germline ends. The CDR3 is 15 amino acids. From germline, CDR1 is MNHEY and CDR2 SVGAGI.